These 25 T cell receptor beta chains came from one sample sequenced in a study of blood T cell repertoires in COVID-19. The table came from immunoSEQ multiplex PCR; TCRdb's copy has only in-frame clones and leaves some out. The sample lists some 180,000 clones; more than 80% were seen once. Sequencing input: peripheral blood. Receptor source: a woman aged 55-70 years with acute or convalescent COVID-19.

The V call is TRBV11-2, the J call TRBJ1-2; D call uncertain. The CDR3 sequence is 12 residues long. Germline CDR1 reads SGHAT; CDR2 reads FQNNGV. V was pared by 6 bases and J by 4 bases, with 9 bases between. The DNA for the CDR3 is TGTGCCAGCAGTTTGTCCAGCTATGGCTACACCTTC. Protein: CASSLSSYGYTF.

The CDR3: CASSRRTGGSMNTEAFF. The CDR3 bases are TGTGCCAGTAGTCGGCGGACAGGAGGAAGCATGAACACTGAAGCTTTCTTT. This chain joins TRBV19 and TRBJ1-1; 7 bases agree with TRBD1. The V gene end was trimmed by 5 bases and the J gene end by 0 bases; junction bases not matched to a gene: 12. Germline V gives CDR1 LNHDA, CDR2 SQIVND (reference sequence). This CDR3 has 17 residues.

This chain connects TRBV19 to TRBJ1-2, with TRBD1 matching over 8 bases. V shed 4 bases, J shed 14 bases, and the junction held 9 bases outside the gene matches. The CDR3 is made up of 12 amino acids. CDR1 is LNHDA, CDR2 SQIVND, per germline (reference sequence). This chain's CDR3 is CASSTDRVKLTF. CDR3 DNA sequence: TGTGCCAGTAGTACGGACAGGGTGAAACTAACCTTC.

The chain is built from TRBV28 and TRBJ1-2; D ambiguous. The germline CDR1 and CDR2 sequences are MDHEN and SYDVKM. V lost 1 base, J lost 5 bases, and 17 bases lay in between. This CDR3 contains 16 residues. The CDR3, as DNA: TGTGCCAGCAGTTTATTCGGCGGAGGCCCCTTTTATGGCTACACCTTC. Its protein is CASSLFGGGPFYGYTF.

Regarding this clone: Sequence at one end of the junction differs from germline and may be a read error. The rearrangement links TRBV5-1 to TRBJ2-1, with TRBD1 as a possible D gene (6 bases). The length of the CDR3 is 12 residues. The germline gives CDR1 SGHRS, CDR2 YFSETQ. CDR3 protein: CASSLVGQVLLF. CDR3 coding DNA: TGCGCCAGCAGCTTGGTGGGACAAGTCCTCCTCTTC. Full variable domain (remainder filled in from reference TRBV5-1 and TRBJ2-1): KAGVTQTPRYLIKTRGQQVTLSCSPISGHRSVSWYQQTPGQGLQFLFEYFSETQRNKGNFPGRFSGRQFSNSRSEMNVSTLELGDSALYLCASSLVGQVLLFGPGTRLTVL.

The rearrangement joins TRBV24-1 to TRBJ2-1; maybe TRBD2 (6 bases). CDR3 length equals 14 residues. The ends were cut back, 12 bases at V and 2 bases at J, with 16 bases in the middle. From germline, CDR1 is KGHDR and CDR2 SFDVKD. The CDR3 nucleotides are TGTGCCGTCTCCCGGGACTCCGCCTACAATGAGCAGTTCTTC. Translating it yields CAVSRDSAYNEQFF.

The chain combines TRBV25-1 with TRBJ2-4; possibly TRBD2 for D (5 bases). Germline CDR1 and CDR2: MGHDK and SYGVNS. The CDR3 is 14 residues long. Trimming left V 5 bases short and J 3 bases short, with 11 bases between. CDR3 nucleotides: TGTGCCAGCAGTTTAGAGGGAAACAAAAACATTCAGTACTTC. Protein product: CASSLEGNKNIQYF.

This clone was found once. The V call is TRBV3-1 (or the pseudogene TRBV3-2), the J call TRBJ1-3; 10 nucleotides match TRBD1. This CDR3 has 16 amino acids. V lost 4 bases, J lost 3 bases, and 6 bases stayed unmatched. In germline, CDR1 is LGHDT, CDR2 YNNKEL (reference sequence). The CDR3 DNA reads TGTGCCAGCAGCCTCCCGGGACAGGGGCTTGGAAACACCATATATTTT. Translating it yields CASSLPGQGLGNTIYF.

This clone was seen only once. CDR3 nucleotide sequence: TGTGCCAGCAGCCGTCAGCGGGACCAGCCCCAGCATTTT. It codes for CASSRQRDQPQHF. The chain recombines TRBV7-2 with TRBJ1-5; D possibly corresponds to TRBD1 (5 bases). The CDR3 is 13 residues long. The V end was cut by 5 bases, the J end by 7 bases, with 12 bases between. CDR1 and CDR2 from the germline V gene are SGHTA and FQGNSA.

The V call is TRBV3-1 (or the pseudogene TRBV3-2), the J call TRBJ2-7; 11 nucleotides align to TRBD2. Germline V gives CDR1 LGHDT, CDR2 YNNKEL (reference sequence). V lost 3 bases to trimming and J lost 5 bases; unmatched junction nucleotides: 9. The CDR3 is made up of 16 amino acids. The CDR3 sequence: CASSHILLAGAHEQYF. Written as DNA, the CDR3 is TGTGCCAGCAGCCACATATTACTAGCGGGAGCTCACGAGCAGTACTTC.

The rearrangement links TRBV6-6 to TRBJ1-2; 7 bases line up with TRBD1. In germline, CDR1 is MNHNY, CDR2 SVGAGI (reference sequence). V was clipped by 10 bases and J by 2 bases; unmatched bases: 7. CDR3 length: 13 residues. In DNA form, the CDR3 reads TGTGCCAACCGCGAGGGGGCGAACTATGGCTACACCTTC. Amino acids: CANREGANYGYTF.

The rearrangement joins TRBV7-6 to TRBJ1-3; no clear D gene. The CDR3 length is 18 residues. Germline CDR1 is SGHVS and CDR2 is FNYEAQ. Trimming took 5 bases from V and 0 from J, leaving 20 bases between them. The CDR3 nucleotides are TGTGCCAGCAGCCTGACACCTGCCCAGAGCCTCTCTGGAAACACCATATATTTT. Protein sequence: CASSLTPAQSLSGNTIYF.

This clone was recorded a few times. The rearrangement uses TRBV7-2 and TRBJ1-4, with 7 bases fitting TRBD1. This CDR3 contains 16 residues. CDR1 is SGHTA and CDR2 is FQGNSA in the germline V gene. V shed 5 bases, J shed 4 bases, and the junction held 10 bases outside the gene matches. CDR3 region: CASSGLQGTVNEKLFF. The CDR3 nucleotides read TGTGCCAGCAGCGGACTCCAAGGGACAGTTAATGAAAAACTGTTTTTT.

This chain links TRBV19 with TRBJ2-2, with a possible D match to TRBD2 (6 bases). Trimming took 6 bases from V and 3 from J, leaving 11 bases between them. This CDR3 is built from 14 residues. Germline V gene sequence: CDR1 LNHDA, CDR2 SQIVND (reference sequence). The CDR3 protein is CASRVTRHTGELFF. The CDR3 nucleotides are TGTGCCAGTAGGGTGACTAGGCACACCGGGGAGCTGTTTTTT.

J is TRBJ1-3 and V is TRBV4-1; 11 nucleotides line up with TRBD1. Germline V gene sequence: CDR1 MGHRA, CDR2 YSYEKL. V shed 4 bases and J 8 bases; nucleotides not matched to a gene: 7. The CDR3 has 15 residues. This CDR3 is CASSRAGTGGDTIYF. The CDR3 region has the DNA TGCGCCAGCAGCCGAGCCGGGACAGGGGGAGACACCATATATTTT.

Regarding this clone: This same CDR3 is encoded by further DNA sequences in the sample. This chain links TRBV2 with TRBJ1-1, with D tentatively TRBD1 (6 bases). Germline V lookup: CDR1 SNHLY, CDR2 FYNNEI. This CDR3 spans 13 amino acids. V lost 5 bases, J lost 1 base, and 8 bases lay in between. The CDR3: CASSIQGNTEAFF. In DNA, the CDR3 is TGTGCCAGCAGTATACAGGGGAACACTGAAGCTTTCTTT.

This clone came up once. The CDR3 protein is CASSSRSPGDSNQPQHF. The CDR3 coding sequence is TGTGCCAGCAGTTCTCGGTCCCCCGGGGATAGCAATCAGCCCCAGCATTTT. This chain connects TRBV27 to TRBJ1-5; no clear D. Looked up from germline, CDR1 is MNHEY and CDR2 is SMNVEV (reference sequence). V shed 4 bases and J shed 0 bases, with 16 bases lying between them. This CDR3 has 17 residues.

V is TRBV6-1 and J is TRBJ1-3, with D tentatively TRBD1 (6 bases). This CDR3 has 16 amino acids. CDR1 is MNHNS, CDR2 SASEGT, per germline. Trimming stripped 4 bases from V and 0 bases from J, with 13 bases between. CDR3 nucleotides: TGTGCCAGCAGTGTAACAGGGAGCATCTCTGGAAACACCATATATTTT. Encoded protein: CASSVTGSISGNTIYF.

The rearrangement joins TRBV5-1 to TRBJ1-3; D is unresolved. There are 13 residues in the CDR3. With 0 bases removed from V and 7 bases from J, the gap between germline ends came to 8 bases. Germline V gene sequence: CDR1 SGHRS, CDR2 YFSETQ. For the CDR3, the DNA is TGCGCCAGCAGCTTGGACAGCCGCAACACCATATATTTT. Translated, it gives CASSLDSRNTIYF.

CDR3 bases: TGTGCCAGCAGTTCCTCGACCGGGACAGTTTCCTATGGCTACACCTTC. It yields the protein CASSSSTGTVSYGYTF. This chain connects TRBV27 to TRBJ1-2; 7 nucleotides align to TRBD1. V dropped 4 bases and J dropped 4; count of bases not matched to a gene: 12. From germline, CDR1 is MNHEY and CDR2 SMNVEV (reference sequence). The CDR3 length is 16 residues.

The rearrangement uses TRBV25-1 and TRBJ2-7, with 9 bases aligning to TRBD2. After removal of 2 bases from V and 3 bases from J, the junction contained 5 bases not matched to a gene. There are 15 residues in the CDR3. From germline, CDR1 is MGHDK and CDR2 SYGVNS. CDR3 sequence (DNA): TGTGCCAGCAGTGAAGGTGTTAGCGGGAGCTACGAGCAGTACTTC. It specifies CASSEGVSGSYEQYF.

The chain is built from TRBV5-4 and TRBJ2-5; D not certain. V lost 0 bases, J lost 1 base, and 7 bases lay in between. Germline V lookup: CDR1 SGHNT, CDR2 YYREEE (reference sequence). This CDR3 is built from 14 residues. This CDR3 is CASSLVGGQETQYF. The CDR3 DNA is TGTGCCAGCAGCTTGGTCGGTGGCCAAGAGACCCAGTACTTC.

J is TRBJ1-5 and V is TRBV4-2; TRBD1 matches 8 bases. The CDR3 totals 15 residues. The V gene's germline CDR1 is LGHNA and CDR2 YNFKEQ. V was pared by 2 bases and J by 4 bases, with 4 bases of the junction left unmatched. The CDR3 sequence is CASSQSDRVNQPQHF. The CDR3 DNA reads as TGTGCCAGCAGCCAATCGGACAGGGTTAATCAGCCCCAGCATTTT.

V usage is TRBV7-2 and J usage is TRBJ1-1, with D perhaps matching TRBD1 (6 bases). This CDR3 is 14 amino acids long. Per germline, CDR1 SGHTA and CDR2 FQGNSA. Trimming removed 6 bases at V and 2 bases at J, with 13 bases between. CDR3 nucleotides: TGTGCCAGCAGTTTCGCGGGGGCTAACACTGAAGCTTTCTTT. It codes for CASSFAGANTEAFF.

The chain has TRBV6-5 and TRBJ2-3, with 9 bases matching TRBD2. The trim removed 2 bases at V and 6 bases at J, leaving 6 bases unmatched. The CDR3 consists of 15 residues. In germline, CDR1 is MNHEY, CDR2 SVGAGI. CDR3 loop: CASSYRIAGVDTQYF. DNA for the CDR3: TGTGCCAGCAGTTACAGGATAGCGGGAGTGGATACGCAGTATTTT.